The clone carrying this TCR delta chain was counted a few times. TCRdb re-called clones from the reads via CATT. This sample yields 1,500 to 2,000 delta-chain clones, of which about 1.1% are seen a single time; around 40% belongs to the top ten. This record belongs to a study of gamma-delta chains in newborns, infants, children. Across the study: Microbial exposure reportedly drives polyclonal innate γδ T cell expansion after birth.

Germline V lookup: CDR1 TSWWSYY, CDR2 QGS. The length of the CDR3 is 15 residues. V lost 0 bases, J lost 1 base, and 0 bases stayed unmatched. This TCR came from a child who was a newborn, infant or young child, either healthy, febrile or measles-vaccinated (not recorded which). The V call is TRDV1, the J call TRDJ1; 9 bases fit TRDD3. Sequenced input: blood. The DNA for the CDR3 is TGTGCTCTTGGGGAACTGGGGATACGCACCGATAAACTCATCTTT. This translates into CALGELGIRTDKLIF.